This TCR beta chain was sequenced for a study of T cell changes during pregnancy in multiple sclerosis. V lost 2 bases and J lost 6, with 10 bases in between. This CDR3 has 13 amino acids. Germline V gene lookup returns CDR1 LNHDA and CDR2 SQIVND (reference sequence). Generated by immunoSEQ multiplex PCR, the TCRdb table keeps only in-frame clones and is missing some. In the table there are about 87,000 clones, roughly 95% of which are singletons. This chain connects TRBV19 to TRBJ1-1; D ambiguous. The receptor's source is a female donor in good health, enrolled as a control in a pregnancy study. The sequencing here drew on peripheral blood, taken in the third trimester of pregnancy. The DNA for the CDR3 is TGTGCCAGTAGTATAATTCCGGGTTCTGAAGCTTTCTTT. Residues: CASSIIPGSEAFF.